This TCR beta chain was profiled in a study of T cell repertoires in cytomegalovirus infection. Background on the study: CMV epitopes used comprised recently identified HLA-C-restricted ones and well-studied HLA-B-restricted ones. Matching HLA type, along with CMV infection, was indicated by public TCR beta signatures.

Germline assignment: CDR1 SEHNR and CDR2 FQNEAQ (reference sequence). The length of the CDR3 is 15 residues. J was trimmed by 4 bases and V by 4 bases; bases with no gene match: 7. TCRdb ran MiXCR on the reads and lists one entry per CDR3 protein. Among 100,000 to 150,000 distinct CDR3 sequences listed, about 32% were seen once. About this clonotype itself: Its cognate antigen is unknown.

The sequence derives from a human donor in good health (CMV status not recorded). Some clones in this sample may be carry-over from other donors' samples. The sample was CD8+ T cells from cultured PBMCs, taken from culture after CMV antigen stimulation. The chain uses TRBV7-9 and TRBJ2-3; 8 nucleotides agree with TRBD2. CDR3 amino acids: CASSSFGLAADTQYF. The DNA for the CDR3 is TGTGCCAGCAGCTCCTTTGGACTAGCTGCAGATACGCAGTATTTT. Full variable domain (remainder filled in from reference TRBV7-9 and TRBJ2-3): DTGVSQNPRHKITKRGQNVTFRCDPISEHNRLYWYRQTLGQGPEFLTYFQNEAQLEKSRLLSDRFSAERPKGSFSTLEIQRTEQGDSAMYLCASSSFGLAADTQYFGPGTRLTVL.